The 26 T cell receptor beta chains below come from one sample, sequenced in a study of blood T cell repertoires in COVID-19. Method: immunoSEQ multiplex PCR; TCRdb's copy keeps in-frame clones and lacks some. The sample lists 350,000 to 400,000 clones; approximately 89% were seen once. Sequences were obtained from PBMCs or T cells enriched from blood (not recorded which). The receptor set was obtained from a woman in her thirties who had recovered from COVID-19.

The chain is built from TRBV29-1 and TRBJ2-1, with 7 bases that match TRBD1. Germline loops: CDR1 SQVTM, CDR2 ANQGSEA. The CDR3 spans 20 residues. V shed 4 bases, J shed 4 bases, and the junction held 25 bases outside the gene matches. CDR3 amino acids: CSVVDWRDDRVKARYNEQFF. In DNA, the CDR3 is TGCAGCGTTGTGGATTGGCGTGATGACAGGGTTAAGGCTAGGTACAATGAGCAGTTCTTC.

This clone was counted at least ten times. DNA of the CDR3: TGTGCCAGCAGCCAAACAGGAACCCTCTCTGGAAACACCATATATTTT. Protein: CASSQTGTLSGNTIYF. The rearrangement joins TRBV3-1 (or the pseudogene TRBV3-2) to TRBJ1-3; perhaps TRBD1 as D (5 bases). The CDR3 spans 16 residues. The germline V and J ends were trimmed by 2 bases and 0 bases, with 11 bases remaining between them. Per germline, CDR1 LGHDT and CDR2 YNNKEL (reference sequence).

The J gene is TRBJ2-5, the V gene TRBV4-1; TRBD2 might be the D (5 bases). Between the trimmed V and J ends, which lost 2 bases and 1 base, there was a span of 14 bases. Germline V lookup: CDR1 MGHRA, CDR2 YSYEKL. The CDR3 contains 16 residues. The CDR3 sequence is CASSQSHSRGQETQYF. For the CDR3, the DNA is TGCGCCAGCAGCCAATCCCACAGTCGGGGCCAAGAGACCCAGTACTTC.

This clone has only one observation. The V gene is TRBV24-1, the J gene TRBJ1-1, with TRBD1 matching over 8 bases. Germline CDR1 KGHDR, CDR2 SFDVKD. Trimming took 4 bases from V and 1 from J; bases not matched to a gene: 1. The CDR3 length is 14 residues. CDR3 coding DNA: TGTGCCACCAGTGAGGGGACAGGGAACACTGAAGCTTTCTTT. This codes for CATSEGTGNTEAFF.

The chain couples TRBV19 to TRBJ1-1; D is unclear. Per germline, CDR1 LNHDA and CDR2 SQIVND (reference sequence). The CDR3 sequence is 14 residues long. V was trimmed by 6 bases and J by 0 bases, leaving 11 bases between them. Written as DNA, the CDR3 is TGTGCCAGTAGGTTCGCGGTCATGAACACTGAAGCTTTCTTT. Amino acids: CASRFAVMNTEAFF. The complete variable domain, with remaining parts taken from reference TRBV19 and TRBJ1-1, reads DGGITQSPKYLFRKEGQNVTLSCEQNLNHDAMYWYRQDPGQGLRLIYYSQIVNDFQKGDIAEGYSVSREKKESFPLTVTSAQKNPTAFYLCASRFAVMNTEAFFGQGTRLTVV.

The chain employs TRBV27 and TRBJ2-7, with D tentatively TRBD2 (5 bases). Germline loops: CDR1 MNHEY, CDR2 SMNVEV (reference sequence). The CDR3 is 14 amino acids. Trimming pared 1 base from V and 2 bases from J, leaving 9 bases between. CDR3 protein: CASSLYRGPYEQYF. The CDR3 coding sequence is TGTGCCAGCAGTTTATATCGGGGTCCCTACGAGCAGTACTTC.

V gene TRBV5-1 combines with J gene TRBJ2-1, with a weak D call TRBD2 (5 bases). Looked up from germline, CDR1 is SGHRS and CDR2 is YFSETQ. This CDR3 spans 15 amino acids. Trimming cost V 3 bases and J 4 bases, with 14 bases left between them. The CDR3 loop is CASSSRGRRYNEQFF. The CDR3 DNA reads as TGCGCCAGCAGCTCTCGAGGGAGAAGGTACAATGAGCAGTTCTTC. The full variable domain, completed using reference TRBV5-1 and TRBJ2-1, is KAGVTQTPRYLIKTRGQQVTLSCSPISGHRSVSWYQQTPGQGLQFLFEYFSETQRNKGNFPGRFSGRQFSNSRSEMNVSTLELGDSALYLCASSSRGRRYNEQFFGPGTRLTVL.

This sequence joins TRBV5-4 and TRBJ1-2; D unresolved. The CDR3 has 14 amino acids. The germline V gene has CDR1 SGHNT and CDR2 YYREEE (reference sequence). The ends were cut back, 0 bases at V and 2 bases at J, with 8 bases in the middle. CDR3 sequence reads: CASSLDQANYGYTF. CDR3 nucleotide sequence: TGTGCCAGCAGCTTGGATCAGGCGAACTATGGCTACACCTTC.

The rearrangement joins TRBV30 to TRBJ2-4; possibly TRBD2 for D (5 bases). The CDR3 runs to 12 residues. Trimming removed 0 bases at V and 8 bases at J, with 8 bases between. Germline V gene lookup returns CDR1 GTSNPN and CDR2 SVGIG (reference sequence). The CDR3: CAWSVLGDIQYF. Here the CDR3 DNA reads TGTGCCTGGAGTGTACTAGGTGACATTCAGTACTTC.

The V call is TRBV5-1, the J call TRBJ2-5; D possibly corresponds to TRBD2 (5 bases). Trimming stripped 4 bases from V and 0 bases from J, with 10 bases between. Germline V gives CDR1 SGHRS, CDR2 YFSETQ. This CDR3 contains 14 residues. CDR3: CASSTGLYQETQYF. CDR3 DNA sequence: TGCGCCAGCAGCACCGGACTGTACCAAGAGACCCAGTACTTC.

The V call is TRBV29-1, the J call TRBJ2-3; D might be TRBD2 (5 bases). With 5 bases removed from V and 0 bases from J, the gap between germline ends came to 18 bases. From germline, CDR1 is SQVTM and CDR2 ANQGSEA. The CDR3 has 16 amino acids. The CDR3 nucleotides are TGCAGCGTTCCGGCGTTTTTACGGACTAGCACAGATACGCAGTATTTT. Encoded protein: CSVPAFLRTSTDTQYF.

The V call is TRBV27, the J call TRBJ1-3, with D perhaps matching TRBD1 (5 bases). The CDR3 has 14 residues. Trimming took 6 bases from V and 2 from J, leaving 11 bases between them. Looked up from germline, CDR1 is MNHEY and CDR2 is SMNVEV (reference sequence). CDR3 DNA: TGTGCCAGCAGAAGTTTGGGGCCTGGAAACACCATATATTTT. Translation: CASRSLGPGNTIYF.

The chain couples TRBV6-2 or TRBV6-3 to TRBJ2-4; D remains ambiguous. The CDR3 sequence is 13 residues long. V shed 3 bases and J shed 6 bases, with 9 bases lying between them. Germline lookup yields CDR1 MNHEY and CDR2 SVGEGT. Here the CDR3 DNA reads TGTGCCAGCAGTTATAGCTCAGTAAACATTCAGTACTTC. Translating gives CASSYSSVNIQYF.

V and J are TRBV3-1 (or the pseudogene TRBV3-2) and TRBJ1-2; 7 bases map to TRBD1. Trimming took 5 bases from V and 8 from J; bases not matched to a gene: 2. CDR1 and CDR2 from the germline V gene are LGHDT and YNNKEL (reference sequence). The CDR3 loop spans 11 amino acids. The CDR3 reads CASSRGHGYTF. CDR3 coding DNA: TGTGCCAGCAGCAGGGGGCACGGCTACACCTTC.

J is TRBJ2-7 and V is TRBV7-3; perhaps TRBD1 as D (6 bases). The CDR3 is 14 residues long. The germline gives CDR1 SGHTA, CDR2 FQGTGA. Trimming stripped 2 bases from V and 6 bases from J, with 14 bases between. Written as DNA, the CDR3 is TGTGCCAGCAGCTTAGCCCAGACAGGCGGCGAGCAGTACTTC. Residues: CASSLAQTGGEQYF.

In this sample, this clone turned up once. This rearrangement joins TRBV5-6 to TRBJ2-7; TRBD1 agrees at 12 bases. There are 16 residues in the CDR3. The ends lost 2 bases at V and 7 bases at J; junction bases unmatched: 10. CDR1 SGHDT and CDR2 YYEEEE come from the germline V gene. The chain's CDR3 is CASSFRMGQGAKEQYF. For the CDR3, the DNA is TGTGCCAGCAGCTTCAGGATGGGACAGGGGGCGAAGGAGCAGTACTTC.

The gene calls are TRBV5-1 and TRBJ2-2; the match to TRBD2 covers 8 bases. The CDR3 consists of 14 residues. Germline V gene lookup returns CDR1 SGHRS and CDR2 YFSETQ. Trimming removed 6 bases from V and 4 bases from J; junction bases left unmatched: 5. The chain's CDR3 is CASTATSATGELFF. The CDR3 DNA is TGCGCCAGCACCGCGACTAGCGCCACCGGGGAGCTGTTTTTT.

V usage is TRBV18 and J usage is TRBJ1-3; D remains unclear. CDR3 length: 16 residues. The V end lost 2 bases, the J end lost 0 bases, and 11 bases lay between the germline ends. Germline-derived CDR1 and CDR2 are KGHSH and LQKENI. The CDR3 loop reads CASSPRRSTSGNTIYF. The DNA for the CDR3 is TGTGCCAGCTCACCAAGGAGGTCGACCTCTGGAAACACCATATATTTT.

The chain's CDR3 is CASSPRYGGDIQYF. In DNA form, the CDR3 reads TGTGCCAGCAGCCCCCGTTACGGCGGGGACATTCAGTACTTC. This sequence joins TRBV4-2 and TRBJ2-4; a weak D match, TRBD2 (6 bases). The V end was cut by 4 bases, the J end by 8 bases, with 15 bases between. This CDR3 is built from 14 residues. Per germline, CDR1 LGHNA and CDR2 YNFKEQ.

V and J are TRBV2 and TRBJ1-2, with 7 bases aligning to TRBD1. The junction had 5 bases not matched to a gene; V was cut back by 6 bases and J by 4 bases. Germline V gene lookup returns CDR1 SNHLY and CDR2 FYNNEI. This CDR3 contains 13 residues. CDR3 coding DNA: TGTGCCAGCAGGGGGGACAGCAGCTATGGCTACACCTTC. Protein product: CASRGDSSYGYTF.

The rearrangement links TRBV15 to TRBJ2-7; a possible D gene is TRBD2 (6 bases). Germline CDR1 reads LNHNV; CDR2 reads YYDKDF (reference sequence). There are 16 residues in the CDR3. V lost 0 bases to trimming and J lost 3 bases, with 15 bases between them. CDR3 loop: CATSREPGGRGYEQYF. Here the CDR3 DNA reads TGTGCCACCAGCAGAGAGCCCGGAGGGCGAGGCTACGAGCAGTACTTC.

This clone was counted a single time. The J gene is TRBJ2-7, the V gene TRBV27, with a weak D call TRBD1 (6 bases). The CDR3 extends over 14 amino acids. Trimming stripped 3 bases from V and 1 base from J, with 10 bases between. Germline V gives CDR1 MNHEY, CDR2 SMNVEV (reference sequence). The CDR3 DNA sequence: TGTGCCAGCAGTTTCCAGGGGACATCCTACGAGCAGTACTTC. This encodes CASSFQGTSYEQYF.

The chain uses TRBV12-3 or TRBV12-4 and TRBJ1-2; D remains ambiguous. Between the trimmed V and J ends, which lost 6 bases and 6 bases, there was a span of 5 bases. CDR3 length: 10 amino acids. This CDR3 is CASRSDGYTF. CDR3 DNA: TGTGCCAGCAGATCCGATGGCTACACCTTC.

This clone was seen a handful of times. The chain uses TRBV5-4 and TRBJ1-1; D gene unclear. V lost 0 bases to trimming and J lost 0 bases, with 6 bases between them. Germline CDR1 is SGHNT and CDR2 is YYREEE (reference sequence). CDR3 length: 14 residues. CDR3 sequence: CASSLDTMNTEAFF. In nucleotides, the CDR3 is TGTGCCAGCAGCTTGGACACCATGAACACTGAAGCTTTCTTT.

This chain joins TRBV11-2 and TRBJ1-2; TRBD1 aligns across 8 bases. This CDR3 has 15 residues. The germline gives CDR1 SGHAT, CDR2 FQNNGV. The J segment lost 4 bases and the V segment lost 4 bases, leaving 8 bases of the junction unmatched. For the CDR3, the DNA is TGTGCCAGCAGCTGGACAGGGAGGTCAGGCTATGGCTACACCTTC. As protein: CASSWTGRSGYGYTF.

J is TRBJ1-6 and V is TRBV7-2; D uncertain. CDR1 is SGHTA and CDR2 is FQGNSA in the germline V gene. V dropped 1 base and J dropped 9 bases, with 10 bases sitting between them. CDR3 length equals 14 residues. The CDR3 DNA is TGTGCCAGCAGCTTAGACAGAAACTTTTCACCCCTCCACTTT. It codes for CASSLDRNFSPLHF.